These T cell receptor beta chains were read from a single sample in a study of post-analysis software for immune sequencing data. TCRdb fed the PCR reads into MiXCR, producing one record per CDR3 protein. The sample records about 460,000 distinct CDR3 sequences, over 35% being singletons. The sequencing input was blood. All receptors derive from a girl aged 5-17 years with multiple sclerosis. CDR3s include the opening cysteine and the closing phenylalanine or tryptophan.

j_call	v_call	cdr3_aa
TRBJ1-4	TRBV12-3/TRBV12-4	CASSSGTGLTQGGKLFF
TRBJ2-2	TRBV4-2	CASSQDGIQNTGELFF
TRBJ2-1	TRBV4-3	CASSQDGVRIYNEQFF
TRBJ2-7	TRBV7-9	CASSFVSGRAYEQYF
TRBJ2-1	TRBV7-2	CASSFPRGRTSYNEQFF
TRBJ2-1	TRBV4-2	CASSQEKGASGNDEQFF
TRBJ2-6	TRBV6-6	CASSLSTGNSGANVLTF
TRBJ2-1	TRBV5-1	CASSLSAVTTEQFF
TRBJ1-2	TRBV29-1	CSARAPSSYGYTF
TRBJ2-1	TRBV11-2	CASSLGGTGYYNEQFF
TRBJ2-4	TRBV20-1	CSAHTSVAKNIQYF
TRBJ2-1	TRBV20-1	CSASEKGLEDEQFF
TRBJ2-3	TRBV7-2	CASSSFLSSGTDTQYF
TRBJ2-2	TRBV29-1	CSVEGTSATSSESGELFF
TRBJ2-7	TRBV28	CASSSPGQGFYYEQYF
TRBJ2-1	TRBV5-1	CASSLEFRVPGPFF
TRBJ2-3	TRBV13	CASSLPSSEGTDTQYF
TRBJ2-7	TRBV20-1	CSASRGTAGVEAQYF
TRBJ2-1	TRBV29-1	CSAGQRLAGDNEQFF
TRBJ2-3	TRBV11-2	CASTPQLSSTDTQYF
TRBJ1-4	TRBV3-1	CASSQDLGEKLFF
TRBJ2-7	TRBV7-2	CASRLGQGPSYEQYF
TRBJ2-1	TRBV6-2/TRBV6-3	CASTRDRVNNEQFF
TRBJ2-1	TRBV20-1	CSARDTEGGGNEQFF
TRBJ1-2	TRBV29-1	CSVEDRGGRGYTF
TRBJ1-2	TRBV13	CASGTGNGYTF
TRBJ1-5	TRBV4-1	CASSQGVGGYNQPQHF
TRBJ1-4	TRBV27	CASSLSMSHSGEKLFF
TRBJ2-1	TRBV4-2	CASSQEGLWGEMRYNEQFF
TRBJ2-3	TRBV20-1	CSAERTSGSGDTQYF
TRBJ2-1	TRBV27	CASSSRGRAYNEQFF
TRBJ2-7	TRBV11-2	CASSLSGAEEQYF
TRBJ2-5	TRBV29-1	CSAEKETQYF
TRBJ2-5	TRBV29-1	CSVEELGFSGRETQYF
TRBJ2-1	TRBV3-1	CASSQSGTAYNEQFF
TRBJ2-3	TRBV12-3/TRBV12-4	CASSLTVQDTQYF
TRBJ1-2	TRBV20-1	CSAREAYGYTF
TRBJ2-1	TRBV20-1	CSARGLAGGRVSYNEQFF
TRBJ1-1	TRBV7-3	CASAQGVENTEAFF
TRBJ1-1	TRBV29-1	CSVDPGPSGTEAFF
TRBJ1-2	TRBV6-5	CASSYSIGVGYYGYTF
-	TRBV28	CASSLYRWRGQIEYEQYF
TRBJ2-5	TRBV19	CASSSRGSETQYF
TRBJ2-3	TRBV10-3	CAIGRGSGDTQYF
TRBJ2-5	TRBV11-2	CASSLGRLSETQYF
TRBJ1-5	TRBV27	CASSWSVDSNQPQHF
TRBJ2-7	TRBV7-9	CASSLQGVTPYEQYF
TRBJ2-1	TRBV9	CASSVGVRSEQFF